The 31 T cell receptor beta chains below come from one sample, sequenced in a study of PD-L1 blockade in urothelial cancer. TCRdb keeps only in-frame clones here, not all; method: immunoSEQ multiplex PCR. The data show roughly 38,000 clones, approximately 80% seen once. The sample was PBMCs, taken around atezolizumab (anti-PD-L1) treatment. These receptors were collected from a man between 65 and 85 years old with urothelial cancer.

The chain has TRBV28 and TRBJ2-7; D is possibly TRBD1 (6 bases). There are 14 residues in the CDR3. Germline-derived CDR1 and CDR2 are MDHEN and SYDVKM. Between the trimmed V and J ends, which lost 6 bases and 3 bases, there was a span of 15 bases. Here the CDR3 reads CASRRGTFLYEQYF. The CDR3, as DNA: TGTGCCAGCAGGAGAGGGACATTTCTCTACGAGCAGTACTTC.

The J gene is TRBJ2-3, the V gene TRBV7-9, with 8 bases that match TRBD2. With V trimmed by 7 bases and J by 1 base, 10 bases remained unmatched. Per the germline V gene, CDR1 is SEHNR and CDR2 is FQNEAQ (reference sequence). The CDR3 is 16 amino acids. The CDR3, as DNA: TGTGCCAGCACCGGGGGGGGAGGAACGGGCACAGATACGCAGTATTTT. It translates to CASTGGGGTGTDTQYF.

This chain joins TRBV10-1 and TRBJ2-7; TRBD2 is a possible D gene (5 bases). From germline, CDR1 is WNHNN and CDR2 SYGVQD (reference sequence). Trimming stripped 8 bases from V and 3 bases from J, with 17 bases between. The CDR3 covers 14 residues. The CDR3 protein is CASVAVGEVYEQYF. Here the CDR3 DNA reads TGCGCCAGCGTTGCGGTGGGAGAGGTCTACGAGCAGTACTTC.

This chain uses TRBV7-3 with TRBJ1-1, with D unclear. V lost 5 bases and J 5 bases, leaving 6 bases between the germline ends. There are 11 residues in the CDR3. CDR1 SGHTA and CDR2 FQGTGA come from the germline V gene. The CDR3 region is CASSPYTEAFF. CDR3 DNA: TGTGCCAGCAGCCCCTATACTGAAGCTTTCTTT.

The rearrangement joins TRBV25-1 to TRBJ1-1; D is unclear. V lost 2 bases and J lost 1, with 11 bases in between. The length of the CDR3 is 15 residues. Germline assignment: CDR1 MGHDK and CDR2 SYGVNS. CDR3 amino acids: CASSEGARGNTEAFF. As DNA, the CDR3 is TGTGCCAGCAGTGAAGGCGCCCGCGGGAACACTGAAGCTTTCTTT.

This clone showed up just a few times. The chain recombines TRBV5-4 with TRBJ2-1, with D maybe TRBD2 (7 bases). This CDR3 has 20 residues. The V end was cut by 4 bases, the J end by 8 bases, with 34 bases between. Germline lookup yields CDR1 SGHNT and CDR2 YYREEE (reference sequence). The CDR3 region has the DNA TGTGCCAGCAGCCCCCATCAAATAACCAACAGGGTAAGCGGGGAGCATGAGCAGTTCTTC. Its translation is CASSPHQITNRVSGEHEQFF. Full variable domain (outside the CDR3, taken from reference TRBV5-4 and TRBJ2-1): ETGVTQSPTHLIKTRGQQVTLRCSSQSGHNTVSWYQQALGQGPQFIFQYYREEENGRGNFPPRFSGLQFPNYSSELNVNALELDDSALYLCASSPHQITNRVSGEHEQFFGPGTRLTVL.

The chain recombines TRBV5-1 with TRBJ2-3, with 11 bases identical to TRBD1. CDR1 SGHRS and CDR2 YFSETQ come from the germline V gene. Trimming took 4 bases from V and 4 from J; bases not matched to a gene: 5. The CDR3 covers 15 residues. The CDR3 is CASSARTGGADTQYF. CDR3 in DNA: TGCGCCAGCAGCGCCCGGACAGGGGGCGCAGATACGCAGTATTTT.

The V call is TRBV5-1, the J call TRBJ2-7; TRBD2 aligns across 8 bases. This CDR3 is 14 amino acids long. Trimming removed 4 bases from V and 6 bases from J; junction bases left unmatched: 9. CDR1 is SGHRS, CDR2 YFSETQ, per germline. In DNA, the CDR3 is TGCGCCAGCAGCCCCGGGACTAGTTTTACCGAGCAGTACTTC. Amino acid sequence: CASSPGTSFTEQYF. Combining the CDR3 with reference TRBV5-1 and TRBJ2-7 gives the whole variable domain KAGVTQTPRYLIKTRGQQVTLSCSPISGHRSVSWYQQTPGQGLQFLFEYFSETQRNKGNFPGRFSGRQFSNSRSEMNVSTLELGDSALYLCASSPGTSFTEQYFGPGTRLTVT.

The chain employs TRBV18 and TRBJ2-3; tentative D call: TRBD2 (6 bases). The length of the CDR3 is 16 residues. The germline V and J ends were trimmed by 6 bases and 5 bases, with 21 bases remaining between them. Germline loops: CDR1 KGHSH, CDR2 LQKENI. CDR3 sequence: CASSPRRARGEDTQYF. The CDR3 coding sequence is TGTGCCAGCTCTCCTCGAAGGGCGCGGGGTGAAGATACGCAGTATTTT.

This rearrangement joins TRBV6-5 to TRBJ2-7; tentative D call: TRBD2 (6 bases). Trimming left V 5 bases short and J 2 bases short, with 16 bases between. The CDR3 is 15 residues long. CDR1 and CDR2 from the germline V gene are MNHEY and SVGAGI. CDR3 sequence: CASSPVAGTPYEQYF. The CDR3 nucleotides are TGTGCCAGCAGTCCTGTGGCGGGGACGCCCTACGAGCAGTACTTC.

In the case of this clone: The junction does not match germline at one end; this may be a read error. The chain joins TRBV28 to TRBJ2-7; 11 bases are shared with TRBD2. Germline V CDR1 and CDR2: MDHEN, SYDVKM. There are 14 residues in the CDR3. The CDR3 DNA sequence: TGTGCCAGCAATTTAGCGGGAGGGCCTGGCGAGCAGTACTTC. It yields the protein CASNLAGGPGEQYF.

This chain joins TRBV19 and TRBJ1-3, with D possibly TRBD1 on 5 matching bases. Trimming took 3 bases from V and 2 from J, leaving 11 bases between them. The CDR3 has 15 residues. Germline V gene lookup returns CDR1 LNHDA and CDR2 SQIVND (reference sequence). The CDR3 sequence: CASSITEGAGNTIYF. CDR3 in DNA: TGTGCCAGTAGTATCACAGAAGGGGCTGGAAACACCATATATTTT.

In this sample, this clone is medium-sized (0.01 to 0.1%). The rearrangement joins TRBV5-1 to TRBJ1-4, with D unresolved. Germline values: CDR1 SGHRS, CDR2 YFSETQ. Between the trimmed V and J ends, which lost 0 bases and 2 bases, there was a span of 8 bases. CDR3 length: 15 amino acids. The CDR3 sequence is CASSLGPSTNEKLFF. DNA of the CDR3: TGCGCCAGCAGCTTGGGTCCGTCTACTAATGAAAAACTGTTTTTT.

The chain links TRBV27 to TRBJ2-5, with 8 bases fitting TRBD1. This CDR3 spans 15 amino acids. Germline V gene lookup returns CDR1 MNHEY and CDR2 SMNVEV (reference sequence). The V segment lost 5 bases and the J segment 2 bases; nucleotides outside the gene matches: 7. In nucleotides, the CDR3 is TGTGCCAGCAGTCCACGGACAGGGATGCAAGAGACCCAGTACTTC. Translation gives CASSPRTGMQETQYF.

The chain is built from TRBV30 and TRBJ2-7; 9 nucleotides align to TRBD1. The J segment lost 4 bases and the V segment lost 5 bases, leaving 9 bases of the junction unmatched. The germline CDR1 and CDR2 sequences are GTSNPN and SVGIG (reference sequence). The CDR3 has 14 amino acids. This CDR3 is CAWVDRGSGYEQYF. CDR3 DNA: TGTGCCTGGGTGGACAGGGGTAGCGGTTACGAGCAGTACTTC. The full variable domain, completed using reference TRBV30 and TRBJ2-7, is SQTIHQWPATLVQPVGSPLSLECTVEGTSNPNLYWYRQAAGRGLQLLFYSVGIGQISSEVPQNLSASRPQDRQFILSSKKLLLSDSGFYLCAWVDRGSGYEQYFGPGTRLTVT.

The chain employs TRBV27 and TRBJ2-1; 12 bases are shared with TRBD2. From germline, CDR1 is MNHEY and CDR2 SMNVEV (reference sequence). This CDR3 contains 16 residues. The junction had 6 bases not matched to a gene; V was cut back by 1 base and J by 8 bases. CDR3 bases: TGTGCCAGCAGTTTATATTCTAGCGGGAGGGCCGATGAGCAGTTCTTC. Encoded protein: CASSLYSSGRADEQFF.

CDR3 region: CASSTQGGEAFF. CDR3 coding DNA: TGTGCCAGCAGCACACAGGGCGGTGAAGCTTTCTTT. This chain joins TRBV28 and TRBJ1-1, with TRBD1 as a possible D gene (6 bases). In germline, CDR1 is MDHEN, CDR2 SYDVKM. This CDR3 region has 12 residues. V lost 6 bases, J lost 7 bases, and 12 bases lay in between.

The CDR3 region is CASSSGTGASGGGTEAFF. CDR3 DNA: TGTGCCAGCAGCTCCGGGACAGGGGCTTCTGGTGGGGGCACTGAAGCTTTCTTT. This chain uses TRBV11-1 with TRBJ1-1; 10 positions agree with TRBD1. This CDR3 contains 18 residues. V was pared by 4 bases and J by 4 bases, with 15 bases of the junction left unmatched. Looked up from germline, CDR1 is SGHAT and CDR2 is FQDESV (reference sequence).

This clone has a handful of counts. V usage is TRBV29-1 and J usage is TRBJ2-3, with 7 bases aligning to TRBD1. The CDR3 is 13 residues long. The germline CDR1 and CDR2 sequences are SQVTM and ANQGSEA. Unmatched junction bases numbered 9, after V lost 8 bases and J lost 4 bases. CDR3 residues: CSTQYRGPDTQYF. The CDR3 DNA reads TGCAGCACCCAGTATAGGGGGCCAGATACGCAGTATTTT.

This sequence joins TRBV5-8 and TRBJ2-5; TRBD2 aligns across 7 bases. There are 14 residues in the CDR3. With V trimmed by 2 bases and J by 2 bases, 3 bases remained unmatched. Germline V lookup: CDR1 SGHTS, CDR2 YDEGEE. The CDR3 nucleotides are TGTGCCAGCAGCTTCGCTAGCGGACAAGAGACCCAGTACTTC. Translated: CASSFASGQETQYF.

This rearrangement joins TRBV7-2 to TRBJ1-1; no clear D. The CDR3 is 14 amino acids. The V end lost 3 bases, the J end lost 2 bases, and 10 bases lay between the germline ends. Germline-derived CDR1 and CDR2 are SGHTA and FQGNSA. The CDR3 bases are TGTGCCAGCAGCTTCCAGAGAGGCAACACTGAAGCTTTCTTT. It encodes CASSFQRGNTEAFF. The whole variable domain, filled in from reference TRBV7-2 and TRBJ1-1, reads GAGVSQSPSNKVTEKGKDVELRCDPISGHTALYWYRQSLGQGLEFLIYFQGNSAPDKSGLPSDRFSAERTGGSVSTLTIQRTQQEDSAVYLCASSFQRGNTEAFFGQGTRLTVV.

This chain uses TRBV7-8 with TRBJ2-1, with 7 bases aligning to TRBD1. Looked up from germline, CDR1 is SGHVS and CDR2 is FQNEAQ. The J segment lost 6 bases and the V segment lost 0 bases, leaving 8 bases of the junction unmatched. The CDR3 has 16 amino acids. CDR3 nucleotides: TGTGCCAGCAGCTTAGCAGGGGGCAGGGGCCGCAATGAGCAGTTCTTC. It encodes CASSLAGGRGRNEQFF.

About this clone: The sample has other DNA sequences that encode this CDR3 too. The gene calls are TRBV6-4 and TRBJ1-1; a weak D match, TRBD1 (6 bases). This CDR3 region has 14 residues. Germline CDR1 and CDR2: MRHNA and SNTAGT. Trimming took off 0 bases at V and 4 bases at J, with 9 bases between the two ends. Here the CDR3 DNA reads TGTGCCAGCAGTGACTCAAGCAGGGGCACTGAAGCTTTCTTT. Protein product: CASSDSSRGTEAFF.

This CDR3 reads CASSIDGTGGRQPQHF. The DNA of the CDR3 is TGTGCCAGTAGTATAGATGGGACAGGGGGCCGTCAGCCCCAGCATTTT. The chain joins TRBV19 to TRBJ1-5; TRBD1 aligns across 12 bases. CDR3 length: 16 residues. Germline assignment: CDR1 LNHDA and CDR2 SQIVND (reference sequence). Trimming cost V 0 bases and J 6 bases; bases outside gene matches: 3.

V gene TRBV7-3 combines with J gene TRBJ2-7; TRBD2 might be the D (5 bases). Trimming took off 5 bases at V and 4 bases at J, with 12 bases between the two ends. The germline gives CDR1 SGHTA, CDR2 FQGTGA. The CDR3 spans 13 residues. CDR3 nucleotides: TGTGCCAGCAGCCAAGGGCGGGCTTACGAGCAGTACTTC. Translating it yields CASSQGRAYEQYF.

This chain joins TRBV6-1 and TRBJ1-3, with D unclear. Germline V gene lookup returns CDR1 MNHNS and CDR2 SASEGT. V shed 1 base and J shed 4 bases, with 20 bases lying between them. The CDR3 runs to 18 residues. This chain's CDR3 is CASSEGLKKGFGGNTIYF. CDR3 sequence (DNA): TGTGCCAGCAGTGAAGGTCTTAAGAAAGGCTTCGGGGGAAACACCATATATTTT.

V usage is TRBV6-5 and J usage is TRBJ1-1, with 9 positions matching TRBD1. CDR3 length equals 15 residues. Germline-derived CDR1 and CDR2 are MNHEY and SVGAGI. The V segment lost 5 bases and the J segment 1 base; nucleotides outside the gene matches: 5. The CDR3 sequence: CASSTPGQGNTEAFF. The CDR3 nucleotides read TGTGCCAGCAGTACCCCGGGACAGGGGAACACTGAAGCTTTCTTT.

The chain combines TRBV7-2 with TRBJ2-2; possibly TRBD2 for D (6 bases). This CDR3 comprises 17 residues. CDR1 is SGHTA, CDR2 FQGNSA, per germline. Trimming removed 1 base from V and 4 bases from J, with 16 bases in between. The CDR3 DNA reads TGTGCCAGCAGCTTAGGCGTGGCTCTAGCGACCACCGGGGAGCTGTTTTTT. Residues: CASSLGVALATTGELFF.

V usage is TRBV21-1 and J usage is TRBJ2-5; the D call of TRBD1 is as the table states it, not checked on the DNA. TRBV21-1 is a pseudogene segment. The CDR3 extends over 15 amino acids. Here the CDR3 DNA reads TGTGCCAGCAGCAAATATCACAGGCACTCAGAGACCCAGTACTTC. It is translated as CASSKYHRHSETQYF.

This clone was counted between two and nine times. V is TRBV25-1 and J is TRBJ1-2, with D possibly matching TRBD1 (5 bases). CDR3 size: 14 residues. The V gene's germline CDR1 is MGHDK and CDR2 SYGVNS. Trimming took off 4 bases at V and 5 bases at J, with 14 bases between the two ends. The CDR3 protein is CASSGSLGGYGYTF. The CDR3 DNA reads as TGTGCCAGCAGTGGGTCGTTGGGGGGATATGGCTACACCTTC.

The chain's CDR3 is CSGINSLDTQYF. The CDR3 region has the DNA TGCAGCGGAATTAATAGTCTGGATACGCAGTATTTT. The V call is TRBV29-1, the J call TRBJ2-3; D is uncertain. This CDR3 comprises 12 residues. V was shortened by 7 bases and J by 6 bases, with 14 bases between the two germline ends. Germline V gene lookup returns CDR1 SQVTM and CDR2 ANQGSEA.